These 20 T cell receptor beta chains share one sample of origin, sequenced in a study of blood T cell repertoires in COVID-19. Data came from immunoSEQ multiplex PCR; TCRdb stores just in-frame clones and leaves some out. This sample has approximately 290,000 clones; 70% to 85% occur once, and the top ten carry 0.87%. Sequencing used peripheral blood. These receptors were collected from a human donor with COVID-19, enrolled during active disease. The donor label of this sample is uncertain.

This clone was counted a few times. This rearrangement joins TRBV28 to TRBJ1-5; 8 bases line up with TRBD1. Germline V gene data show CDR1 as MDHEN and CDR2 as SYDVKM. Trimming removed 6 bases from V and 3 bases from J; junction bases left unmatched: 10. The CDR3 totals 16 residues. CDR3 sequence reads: CASRSIETGANQPQHF. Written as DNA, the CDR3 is TGTGCCAGCAGGTCTATTGAGACAGGGGCCAATCAGCCCCAGCATTTT.

This CDR3 reads CASSLRRQGGNQPQHF. The CDR3 DNA reads TGTGCCAGCAGCCTCCGGCGACAGGGAGGCAATCAGCCCCAGCATTTT. The rearrangement links TRBV13 to TRBJ1-5, with 7 positions matching TRBD1. The ends lost 5 bases at V and 2 bases at J; junction bases unmatched: 9. This CDR3 spans 16 amino acids. CDR1 and CDR2 from the germline V gene are PRHDT and FYEKMQ (reference sequence).

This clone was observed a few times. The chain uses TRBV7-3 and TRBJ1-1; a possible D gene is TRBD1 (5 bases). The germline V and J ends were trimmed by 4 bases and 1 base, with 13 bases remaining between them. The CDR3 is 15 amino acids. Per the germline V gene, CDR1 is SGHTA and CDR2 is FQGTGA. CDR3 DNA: TGTGCCAGCAGCTACACGCTAGGGGAGAACACTGAAGCTTTCTTT. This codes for CASSYTLGENTEAFF.

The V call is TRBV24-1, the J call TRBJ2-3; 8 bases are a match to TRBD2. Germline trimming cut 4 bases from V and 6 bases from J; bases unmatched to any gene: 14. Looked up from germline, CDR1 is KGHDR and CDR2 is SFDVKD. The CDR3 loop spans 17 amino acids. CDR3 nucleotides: TGTGCCACCAGTGACCCCCCCTACAGCGGGAGCCGGGATACGCAGTATTTT. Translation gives CATSDPPYSGSRDTQYF.

CDR3 sequence (DNA): TGTGCCAGCAGGGAGTGGGGGCGGGATGAAAAACTGTTTTTT. It translates to CASREWGRDEKLFF. This chain links TRBV7-2 with TRBJ1-4, with D tentatively TRBD1 (6 bases). Germline CDR1 SGHTA, CDR2 FQGNSA. The germline V and J ends were trimmed by 6 bases and 6 bases, with 14 bases remaining between them. The length of the CDR3 is 14 residues.

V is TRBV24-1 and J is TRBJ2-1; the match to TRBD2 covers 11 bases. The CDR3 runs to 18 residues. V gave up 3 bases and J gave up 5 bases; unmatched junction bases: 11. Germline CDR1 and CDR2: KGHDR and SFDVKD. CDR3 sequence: CATSDGVAGGRGNNEQFF. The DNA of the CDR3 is TGTGCCACCAGTGATGGGGTAGCGGGAGGGCGAGGGAACAATGAGCAGTTCTTC.

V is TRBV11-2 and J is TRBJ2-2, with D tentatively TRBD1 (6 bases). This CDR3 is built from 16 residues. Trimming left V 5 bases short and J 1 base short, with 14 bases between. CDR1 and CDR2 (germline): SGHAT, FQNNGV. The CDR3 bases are TGTGCCAGCAGCCCCGGGACACCAAAGAACACCGGGGAGCTGTTTTTT. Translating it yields CASSPGTPKNTGELFF.

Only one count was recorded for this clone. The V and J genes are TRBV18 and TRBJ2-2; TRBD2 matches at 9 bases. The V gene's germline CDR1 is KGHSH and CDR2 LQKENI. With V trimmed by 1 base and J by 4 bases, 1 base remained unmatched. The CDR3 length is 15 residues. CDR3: CASSPLAGATGELFF. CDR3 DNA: TGTGCCAGCTCACCACTAGCGGGGGCCACCGGGGAGCTGTTTTTT. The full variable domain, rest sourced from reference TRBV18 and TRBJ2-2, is NAGVMQNPRHLVRRRGQEARLRCSPMKGHSHVYWYRQLPEEGLKFMVYLQKENIIDESGMPKERFSAEFPKEGPSILRIQQVVRGDSAAYFCASSPLAGATGELFFGEGSRLTVL.

CDR3 loop: CATSESGQELWGTEAFF. The CDR3 DNA reads TGTGCCACCAGTGAGTCGGGACAGGAACTATGGGGGACTGAAGCTTTCTTT. The genes are TRBV24-1 and TRBJ1-1; 8 bases are shared with TRBD1. The CDR3 covers 17 residues. The V gene's germline CDR1 is KGHDR and CDR2 SFDVKD. Trimming at V came to 4 bases and at J to 5 bases, leaving 14 bases not matched to a gene.

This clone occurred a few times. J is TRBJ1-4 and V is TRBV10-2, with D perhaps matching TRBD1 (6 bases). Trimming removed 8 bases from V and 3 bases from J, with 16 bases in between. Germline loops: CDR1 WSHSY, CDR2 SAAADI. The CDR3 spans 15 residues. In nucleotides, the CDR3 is TGCGCCAGCCTCCGGGGGGCAGGGGCTAATGAAAAACTGTTTTTT. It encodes CASLRGAGANEKLFF.

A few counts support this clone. The CDR3 loop is CAWSVTVYGYTF. DNA of the CDR3: TGTGCCTGGAGTGTAACAGTCTATGGCTACACCTTC. The gene calls are TRBV30 and TRBJ1-2; D remains ambiguous. V was trimmed by 0 bases and J by 4 bases, leaving 6 bases between them. The CDR3 extends over 12 amino acids. The germline CDR1 and CDR2 sequences are GTSNPN and SVGIG (reference sequence).

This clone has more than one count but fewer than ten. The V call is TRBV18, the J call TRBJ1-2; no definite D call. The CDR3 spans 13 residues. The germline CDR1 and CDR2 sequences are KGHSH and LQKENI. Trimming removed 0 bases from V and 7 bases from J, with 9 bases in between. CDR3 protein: CASSPPERAGYTF. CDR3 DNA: TGTGCCAGCTCACCACCGGAGAGGGCTGGCTACACCTTC.

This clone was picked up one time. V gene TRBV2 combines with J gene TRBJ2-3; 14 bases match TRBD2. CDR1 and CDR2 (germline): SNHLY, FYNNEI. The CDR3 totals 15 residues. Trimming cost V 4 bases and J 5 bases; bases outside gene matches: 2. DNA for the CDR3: TGTGCCAGCAGTGGACTAGCGGGAGGGCGAGATACGCAGTATTTT. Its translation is CASSGLAGGRDTQYF.

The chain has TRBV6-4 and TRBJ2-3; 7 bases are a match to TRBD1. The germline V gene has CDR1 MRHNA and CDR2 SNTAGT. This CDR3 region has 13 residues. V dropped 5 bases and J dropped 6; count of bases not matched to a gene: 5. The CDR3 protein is CASSLDRADTQYF. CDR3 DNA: TGTGCCAGCAGTCTTGACAGGGCGGATACGCAGTATTTT.

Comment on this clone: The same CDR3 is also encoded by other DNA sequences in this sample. The CDR3 coding sequence is TGTGCCAGCAGCCTGGGACAGGGTAATTCACCCCTCCACTTT. Translation gives CASSLGQGNSPLHF. The genes are TRBV11-3 and TRBJ1-6; 9 bases line up with TRBD1. Unmatched junction bases numbered 2, after V lost 5 bases and J lost 6 bases. The germline V gene has CDR1 SGHNT and CDR2 YENEEA. CDR3 length: 14 residues.

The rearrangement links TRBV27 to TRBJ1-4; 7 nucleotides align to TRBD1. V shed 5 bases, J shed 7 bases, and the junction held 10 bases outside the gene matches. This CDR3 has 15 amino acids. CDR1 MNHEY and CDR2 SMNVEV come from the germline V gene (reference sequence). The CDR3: CASSRMGDRVEKLFF. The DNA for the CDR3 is TGTGCCAGCAGTCGAATGGGGGACAGAGTTGAAAAACTGTTTTTT.

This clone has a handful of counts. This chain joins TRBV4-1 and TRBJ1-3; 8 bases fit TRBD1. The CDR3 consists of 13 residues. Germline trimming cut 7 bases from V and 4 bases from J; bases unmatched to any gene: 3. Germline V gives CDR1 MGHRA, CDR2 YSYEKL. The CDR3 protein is CASTGTGGNTIYF. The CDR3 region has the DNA TGCGCCAGCACGGGGACAGGAGGAAACACCATATATTTT.

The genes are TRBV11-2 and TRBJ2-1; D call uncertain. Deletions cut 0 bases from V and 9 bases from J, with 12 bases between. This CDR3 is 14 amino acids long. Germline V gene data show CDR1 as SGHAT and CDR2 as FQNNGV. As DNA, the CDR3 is TGTGCCAGCAGCTTAGATGCTCCGCGCGCTGAGCAGTTCTTC. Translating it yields CASSLDAPRAEQFF. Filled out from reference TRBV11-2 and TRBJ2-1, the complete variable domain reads EAGVAQSPRYKIIEKRQSVAFWCNPISGHATLYWYQQILGQGPKLLIQFQNNGVVDDSQLPKDRFSAERLKGVDSTLKIQPAKLEDSAVYLCASSLDAPRAEQFFGPGTRLTVL.

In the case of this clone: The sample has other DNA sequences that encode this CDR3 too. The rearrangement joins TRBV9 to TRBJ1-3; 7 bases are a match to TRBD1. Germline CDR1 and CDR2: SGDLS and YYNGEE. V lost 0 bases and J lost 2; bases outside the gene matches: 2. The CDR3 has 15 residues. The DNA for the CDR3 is TGTGCCAGCAGCGTAGGGACAGGTGCTGGAAACACCATATATTTT. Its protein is CASSVGTGAGNTIYF. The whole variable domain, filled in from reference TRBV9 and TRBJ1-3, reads DSGVTQTPKHLITATGQRVTLRCSPRSGDLSVYWYQQSLDQGLQFLIQYYNGEERAKGNILERFSAQQFPDLHSELNLSSLELGDSALYFCASSVGTGAGNTIYFGEGSWLTVV.

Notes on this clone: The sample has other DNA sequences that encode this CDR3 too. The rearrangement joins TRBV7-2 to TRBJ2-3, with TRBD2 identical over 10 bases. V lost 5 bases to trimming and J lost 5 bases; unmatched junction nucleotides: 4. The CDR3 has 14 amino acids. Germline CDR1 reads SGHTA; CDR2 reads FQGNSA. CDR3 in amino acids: CASSPGLAVDTQYF. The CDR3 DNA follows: TGTGCCAGCAGCCCCGGACTAGCGGTAGATACGCAGTATTTT.